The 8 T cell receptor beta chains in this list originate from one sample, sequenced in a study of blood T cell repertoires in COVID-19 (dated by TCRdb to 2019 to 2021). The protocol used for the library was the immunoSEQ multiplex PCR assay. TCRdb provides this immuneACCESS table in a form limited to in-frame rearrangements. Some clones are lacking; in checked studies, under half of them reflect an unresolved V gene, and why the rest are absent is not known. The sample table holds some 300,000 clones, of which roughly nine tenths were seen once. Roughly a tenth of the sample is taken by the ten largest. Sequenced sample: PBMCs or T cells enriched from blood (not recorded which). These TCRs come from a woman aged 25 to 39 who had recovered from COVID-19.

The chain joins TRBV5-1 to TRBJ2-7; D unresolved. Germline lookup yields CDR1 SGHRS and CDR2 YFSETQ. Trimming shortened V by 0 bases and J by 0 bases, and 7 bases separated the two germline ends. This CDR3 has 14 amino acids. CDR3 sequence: CASSLGPVSYEQYF. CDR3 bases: TGCGCCAGCAGCTTGGGTCCGGTCTCCTACGAGCAGTACTTC.

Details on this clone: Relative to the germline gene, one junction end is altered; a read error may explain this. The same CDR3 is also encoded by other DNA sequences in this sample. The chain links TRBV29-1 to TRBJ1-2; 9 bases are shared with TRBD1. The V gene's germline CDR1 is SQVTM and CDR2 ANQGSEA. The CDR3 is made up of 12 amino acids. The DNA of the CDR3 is TGCAGCGTAGAAGGACAGGGGAATGGCTACACCTTC. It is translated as CSVEGQGNGYTF.

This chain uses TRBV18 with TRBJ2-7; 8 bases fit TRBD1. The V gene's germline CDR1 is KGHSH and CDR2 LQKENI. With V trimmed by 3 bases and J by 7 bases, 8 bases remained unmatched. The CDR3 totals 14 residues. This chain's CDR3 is CASSPGQDGREQYF. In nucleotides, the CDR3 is TGTGCCAGCTCACCGGGACAGGATGGAAGAGAGCAGTACTTC. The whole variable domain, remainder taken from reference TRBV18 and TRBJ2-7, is NAGVMQNPRHLVRRRGQEARLRCSPMKGHSHVYWYRQLPEEGLKFMVYLQKENIIDESGMPKERFSAEFPKEGPSILRIQQVVRGDSAAYFCASSPGQDGREQYFGPGTRLTVT.

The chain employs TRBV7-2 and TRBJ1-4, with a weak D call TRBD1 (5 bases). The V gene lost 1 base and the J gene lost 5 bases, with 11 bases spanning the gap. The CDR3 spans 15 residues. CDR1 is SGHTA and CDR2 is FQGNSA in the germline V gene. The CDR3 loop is CASSLVGRENEKLFF. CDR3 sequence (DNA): TGTGCCAGCAGCTTAGTTGGCAGGGAAAATGAAAAACTGTTTTTT.

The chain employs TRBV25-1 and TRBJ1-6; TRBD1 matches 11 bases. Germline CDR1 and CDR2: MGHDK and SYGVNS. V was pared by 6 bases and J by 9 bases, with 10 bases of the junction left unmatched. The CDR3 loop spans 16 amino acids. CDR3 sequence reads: CASSTSGTGGFSPLHF. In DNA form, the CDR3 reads TGTGCCAGCAGCACTTCCGGGACAGGGGGATTTTCACCCCTCCACTTT.

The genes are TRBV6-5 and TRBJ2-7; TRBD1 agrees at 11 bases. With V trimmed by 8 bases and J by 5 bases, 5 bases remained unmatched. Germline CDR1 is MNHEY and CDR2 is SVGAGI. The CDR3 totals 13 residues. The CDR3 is CASRDRGSDEQYF. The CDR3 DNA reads TGTGCCAGCCGGGACAGGGGGTCTGACGAGCAGTACTTC.

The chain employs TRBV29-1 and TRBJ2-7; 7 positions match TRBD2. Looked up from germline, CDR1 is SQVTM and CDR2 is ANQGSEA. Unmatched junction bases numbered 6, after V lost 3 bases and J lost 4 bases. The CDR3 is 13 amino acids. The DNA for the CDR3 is TGCAGCGTTGAGTTTCGCGGGAGATACGAGCAGTACTTC. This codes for CSVEFRGRYEQYF.

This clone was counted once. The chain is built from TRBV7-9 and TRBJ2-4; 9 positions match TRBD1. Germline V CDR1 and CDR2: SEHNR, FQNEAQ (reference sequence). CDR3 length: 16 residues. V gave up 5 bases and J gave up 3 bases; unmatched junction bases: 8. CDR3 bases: TGTGCCAGCAGCCCCTGGACAGGGGAAGGCAAAAACATTCAGTACTTC. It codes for CASSPWTGEGKNIQYF.